This record concerns one T cell receptor beta chain sequence. Its specificity is unknown. This sample is part of a study of T cells expressing NK-cell markers. In germline, CDR1 is SGHNT, CDR2 YYREEE (reference sequence). CDR3 length: 16 amino acids. What made the TCR beta cDNA was 5'RACE template switching with UMIs. TCRdb re-called the 5' RACE reads and gives one entry per CDR3 protein, without DNA. The table lists 550,000 to 600,000 distinct CDR3 sequences. Study-level findings and limits: Dominant NKG2C+ clonotype frequencies of roughly 1.0-7.0% of CD8+ T cells were measured in more than 5 donors.

The V and J genes are TRBV5-4 and TRBJ2-3; TCRdb indicates TRBD2, and absent DNA this call remains unverified. This TCR was recovered from a man aged 18 to 29 in good health. The specimen sequenced was blood T cells: a sorted CD56 or NKG2C T cell subset, CD4+ or CD8+ T cells, or bulk PBMC T cells (not recorded which). This chain's CDR3 is CASAQELAGGTDTQYF. Supplemented by reference TRBV5-4 and TRBJ2-3, the full variable domain reads ETGVTQSPTHLIKTRGQQVTLRCSSQSGHNTVSWYQQALGQGPQFIFQYYREEENGRGNFPPRFSGLQFPNYSSELNVNALELDDSALYLCASAQELAGGTDTQYFGPGTRLTVL.